This entry is about one T cell receptor beta chain. These data come from a study of radiotherapy plus CTLA-4 blockade in lung cancer. V lost 7 bases, J lost 2 bases, and 15 bases lay in between. The CDR3 covers 13 residues. Per the germline V gene, CDR1 is SQVTM and CDR2 is ANQGSEA. The method was immunoSEQ multiplex PCR; TCRdb's version includes in-frame clones alone and lacks a portion of them. The table records 40,000 to 55,000 clones, approximately 71% of them present only once. The specimen comprised peripheral blood, sampled from a patient treated with radiotherapy plus ipilimumab. This chain uses TRBV29-1 with TRBJ2-7; possibly TRBD2 for D (6 bases). This receptor was identified in a human donor with non-small cell lung cancer whose response to radiotherapy plus ipilimumab could not be evaluated. CDR3 amino acids: CSASSGQTYEQYF. The CDR3 DNA reads as TGCAGCGCCTCAAGCGGGCAAACCTACGAGCAGTACTTC.